This T cell receptor (beta chain) was obtained from a study of regulatory T cells in long-lasting Graves disease. Study outcomes and limitations: Favored gene segments in persistent disease were TRBV28, TRBJ1-2 and TRBJ2-5.

Trimming pared 3 bases from V and 0 bases from J, leaving 5 bases between. From germline, CDR1 is MNHGY and CDR2 SVAAGI. The CDR3 spans 14 residues. Both iRepertoire HTBI primers and Arm-PCR of CDR3 regions were used to build the TCR beta libraries. TCRdb recomputed calls from the multiplex PCR reads with MiXCR, one row per CDR3 protein. Counted here are roughly 400,000 distinct CDR3 sequences, over 14% occurring once; the ten biggest clones make up about 8%. As for this clonotype: What it binds is not known.

Documented time point: newly diagnosed GD, antithyroid drugs for less than 3 months. Researchers made the TCR library from RNA that was extracted from PBMCs. A further study also used this sample, focusing on T cells in Graves' hyperthyroidism and ophthalmopathy.

This TCR was recovered from a woman between 35 and 50 years old with Graves disease. The sequenced sample was peripheral blood mononuclear cells (PBMCs), obtained at new diagnosis, from a patient treated with antithyroid drugs. J is TRBJ1-4 and V is TRBV6-9; D unclear. This CDR3 is CASSYLATNEKLFF. As DNA, the CDR3 is TGTGCCAGCAGTTACCTGGCAACTAATGAAAAACTGTTTTTT.